Each of the 8 T cell receptor beta chains below was sequenced from the same sample in a study of control samples from healthy donors and cancer patients. Repertoires were generated with immunoSEQ multiplex PCR, while TCRdb's copy carries only in-frame clones and drops some. The table has roughly 54,000 clones, 95% to 96% seen once. The sequencing input was blood. These TCRs come from a woman in her twenties or thirties in good health.

The CDR3 here is CASGDHKTGEETQYF. CDR3 bases: TGTGCTAGTGGGGATCACAAGACAGGGGAAGAGACCCAGTACTTC. The V and J genes are TRBV12-5 and TRBJ2-5; TRBD1 aligns across 8 bases. After removal of 6 bases from V and 3 bases from J, the junction contained 9 bases not matched to a gene. This CDR3 spans 15 amino acids. The germline V gene has CDR1 LGHNT and CDR2 FRNRAP.

The CDR3 coding sequence is TGTGCCAGCAGCCTACCGTGGGAGGGCTCTGGGGCCAACGTCCTGACTTTC. Translated, it gives CASSLPWEGSGANVLTF. The chain employs TRBV9 and TRBJ2-6, with 7 bases matching TRBD2. Germline CDR1 is SGDLS and CDR2 is YYNGEE. The CDR3 totals 17 residues. V dropped 4 bases and J dropped 0; count of bases not matched to a gene: 7.

The genes are TRBV29-1 and TRBJ2-1; no clear D gene. Germline V gives CDR1 SQVTM, CDR2 ANQGSEA. V lost 1 base and J 0 bases, leaving 13 bases between the germline ends. CDR3 size: 16 residues. DNA for the CDR3: TGCAGCGTTGAAGGGGTGGCAAAAAGCTCCTACAATGAGCAGTTCTTC. This encodes CSVEGVAKSSYNEQFF.

The V gene is TRBV3-1 (or the pseudogene TRBV3-2), the J gene TRBJ2-7, with TRBD2 matching 12 bases. CDR1 LGHDT and CDR2 YNNKEL come from the germline V gene (reference sequence). With 1 base clipped from V and 3 bases from J, the junction kept 7 bases outside the gene matches. The CDR3 length is 17 residues. CDR3 loop: CASSQGGLAGPNYEQYF. The CDR3 bases are TGTGCCAGCAGCCAAGGTGGACTAGCGGGACCGAACTACGAGCAGTACTTC.

The CDR3 sequence: CASTPWRAGTDTQYF. For the CDR3, the DNA is TGTGCCAGCACCCCCTGGAGGGCTGGCACAGATACGCAGTATTTT. The V and J genes are TRBV2 and TRBJ2-3, with a possible D match to TRBD2 (6 bases). The CDR3 is 15 amino acids. V lost 7 bases and J lost 1, with 15 bases in between. CDR1 is SNHLY and CDR2 is FYNNEI in the germline V gene.

This chain joins TRBV30 and TRBJ1-2; 9 nucleotides agree with TRBD1. Germline CDR1 and CDR2: GTSNPN and SVGIG (reference sequence). The CDR3 contains 15 residues. The J segment lost 4 bases and the V segment lost 0 bases, leaving 6 bases of the junction unmatched. The CDR3, as DNA: TGTGCCTGGAGTGTGGGGACAGGGAAGAGCTATGGCTACACCTTC. Amino acid sequence: CAWSVGTGKSYGYTF. The whole variable domain, filled in from reference TRBV30 and TRBJ1-2, reads SQTIHQWPATLVQPVGSPLSLECTVEGTSNPNLYWYRQAAGRGLQLLFYSVGIGQISSEVPQNLSASRPQDRQFILSSKKLLLSDSGFYLCAWSVGTGKSYGYTFGSGTRLTVV.

Only one count was recorded for this clone. The chain carries TRBV4-1 and TRBJ1-5; D ambiguous. V was pared by 0 bases and J by 5 bases, with 17 bases between. Germline values: CDR1 MGHRA, CDR2 YSYEKL. The CDR3 extends over 17 amino acids. This CDR3 reads CASSQDLRLSVDQPQHF. The CDR3 bases are TGCGCCAGCAGCCAAGATCTAAGGCTTAGCGTAGATCAGCCCCAGCATTTT.

CDR3 sequence reads: CASSISQGSSQPQHF. The CDR3 DNA sequence: TGTGCCAGTAGTATCTCCCAGGGATCATCTCAGCCCCAGCATTTT. The rearrangement links TRBV19 to TRBJ1-5, with D possibly TRBD1 on 5 matching bases. V dropped 3 bases and J dropped 6 bases, with 15 bases sitting between them. This CDR3 spans 15 amino acids. CDR1 LNHDA and CDR2 SQIVND come from the germline V gene (reference sequence). Using reference TRBV19 and TRBJ1-5 for the parts outside the CDR3, the full variable domain is DGGITQSPKYLFRKEGQNVTLSCEQNLNHDAMYWYRQDPGQGLRLIYYSQIVNDFQKGDIAEGYSVSREKKESFPLTVTSAQKNPTAFYLCASSISQGSSQPQHFGDGTRLSIL.